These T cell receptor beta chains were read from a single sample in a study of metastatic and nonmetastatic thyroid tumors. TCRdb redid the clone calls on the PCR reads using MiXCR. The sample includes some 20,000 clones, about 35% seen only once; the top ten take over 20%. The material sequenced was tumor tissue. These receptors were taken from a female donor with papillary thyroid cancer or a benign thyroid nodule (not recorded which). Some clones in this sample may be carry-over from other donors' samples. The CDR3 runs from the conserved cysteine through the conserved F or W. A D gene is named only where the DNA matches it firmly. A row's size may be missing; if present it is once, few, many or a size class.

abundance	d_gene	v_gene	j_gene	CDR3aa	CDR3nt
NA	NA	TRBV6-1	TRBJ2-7	CASSPDSAYYEQYF	TGTGCCAGCAGTCCAGACAGCGCCTACTACGAGCAGTACTTC
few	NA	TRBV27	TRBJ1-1	CASSRYEGRSNTEAFF	TGTGCCAGCAGTCGCTACGAGGGACGGAGCAACACTGAAGCTTTCTTT
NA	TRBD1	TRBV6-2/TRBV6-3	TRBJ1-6	CASTHTGQGRSPLHF	TGTGCCAGCACTCACACGGGACAGGGTCGTTCACCCCTCCACTTT
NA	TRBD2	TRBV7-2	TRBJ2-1	CASSPQLAGDGNEQFF	TGTGCCAGCAGCCCTCAGCTAGCGGGAGATGGGAATGAGCAGTTCTTC
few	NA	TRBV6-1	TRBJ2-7	CASTSGHEKGEQYF	TGTGCCAGCACCTCGGGACACGAGAAGGGCGAGCAGTACTTC
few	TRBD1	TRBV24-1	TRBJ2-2	CATSGLRQGASGELFF	TGTGCCACCAGTGGGCTGAGGCAGGGGGCATCCGGGGAGCTGTTTTTT
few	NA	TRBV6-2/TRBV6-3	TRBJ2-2	CASSSGFLAGELFF	TGTGCCAGCAGTTCGGGTTTTTTGGCCGGGGAGCTGTTTTTT
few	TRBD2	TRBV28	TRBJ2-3	CASSSTSGRTSDTQYF	TGTGCCAGCAGTTCGACTAGCGGGAGGACCTCAGATACGCAGTATTTT
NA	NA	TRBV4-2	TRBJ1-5	CASSHTDSSQPQHF	TGTGCCAGCAGCCACACCGACAGTTCTCAGCCCCAGCATTTT
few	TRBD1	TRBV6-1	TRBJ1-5	CASSDKAGQGDQPQHF	TGTGCCAGCAGTGATAAAGCGGGACAGGGTGATCAGCCCCAGCATTTT
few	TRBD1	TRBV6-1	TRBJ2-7	CASSEAQGAGSYEQYF	TGTGCCAGCAGTGAAGCGCAGGGGGCGGGCTCCTACGAGCAGTACTTC
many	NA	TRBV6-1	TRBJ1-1	CASSFYREMNTEAFF	TGTGCCAGCAGCTTTTACAGGGAAATGAACACTGAAGCTTTCTTT
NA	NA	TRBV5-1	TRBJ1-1	CASSLIGARNTEAFF	TGCGCCAGCAGCTTGATCGGGGCGAGAAACACTGAAGCTTTCTTT
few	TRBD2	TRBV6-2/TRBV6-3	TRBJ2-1	CASSYSLAGVNNEQFF	TGTGCCAGCAGTTACTCTCTAGCGGGGGTTAACAATGAGCAGTTCTTC
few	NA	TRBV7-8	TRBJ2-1	CASSLEDTSDEQFF	TGTGCCAGCAGCTTAGAGGATACTAGTGATGAGCAGTTCTTC
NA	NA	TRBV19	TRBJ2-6	CASSTFNKGLSGANVLTF	TGTGCCAGTAGTACCTTCAATAAGGGTCTCTCTGGGGCCAACGTCCTGACTTTC
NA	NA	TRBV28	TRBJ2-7	CASRTMAGGIYEQYF	TGTGCCAGCAGGACCATGGCCGGAGGAATCTACGAGCAGTACTTC
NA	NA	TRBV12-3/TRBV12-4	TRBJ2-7	CASSSGVPKPYEQYF	TGTGCCAGCAGTTCAGGGGTTCCCAAACCCTACGAGCAGTACTTC
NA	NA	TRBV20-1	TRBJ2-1	CSARVSQFANEQFF	TGCAGTGCTAGAGTCAGTCAATTCGCCAATGAGCAGTTCTTC
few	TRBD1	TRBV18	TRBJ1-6	CASSPRDSPNSPLHF	TGTGCCAGCTCACCGAGGGACAGTCCTAATTCACCCCTCCACTTT
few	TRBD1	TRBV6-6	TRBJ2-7	CASALAINRDRGTYEQYF	TGTGCCAGCGCCCTCGCGATAAACCGGGACAGGGGGACCTACGAGCAGTACTTC
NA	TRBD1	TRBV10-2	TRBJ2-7	CASEDRGLFEQYF	TGCGCCAGCGAAGACAGGGGGCTTTTCGAGCAGTACTTC
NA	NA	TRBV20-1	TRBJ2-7	CSAFLGLKNEQYF	TGCAGTGCTTTCCTCGGGTTAAAAAACGAGCAGTACTTC
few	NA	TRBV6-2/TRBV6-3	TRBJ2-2	CASSYGRESTGELFF	TGTGCCAGCAGTTACGGCAGGGAGAGCACCGGGGAGCTGTTTTTT
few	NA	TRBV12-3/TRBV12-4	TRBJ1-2	CASRSGLAEGYTF	TGTGCCAGCAGATCGGGGCTCGCAGAGGGCTACACCTTC
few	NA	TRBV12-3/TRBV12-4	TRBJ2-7	CASSPLGGSSYEQYF	TGTGCCAGCAGTCCATTGGGGGGCAGTTCCTACGAGCAGTACTTC
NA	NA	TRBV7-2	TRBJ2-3	CASSPTGGPDTQYF	TGTGCCAGCAGCCCAACCGGGGGGCCAGATACGCAGTATTTT
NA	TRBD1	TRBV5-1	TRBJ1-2	CASSWGTGTGYGYTF	TGCGCCAGCAGCTGGGGGACAGGGACCGGCTATGGCTACACCTTC
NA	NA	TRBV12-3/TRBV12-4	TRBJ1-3	CASSRGTDGNTIYF	TGTGCCAGCAGCCGAGGGACGGACGGAAACACCATATATTTT
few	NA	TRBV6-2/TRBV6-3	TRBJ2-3	CASREQGSGKDTQYF	TGTGCCAGCAGAGAACAGGGCTCCGGGAAAGATACGCAGTATTTT
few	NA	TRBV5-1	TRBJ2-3	CASSLGGLAGRRTDTQYF	TGCGCCAGCAGCTTGGGGGGGCTCGCGGGACGGCGCACAGATACGCAGTATTTT
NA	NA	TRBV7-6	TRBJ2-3	CASSLETRTDTQYF	TGTGCCAGCAGCTTAGAGACTAGGACAGATACGCAGTATTTT
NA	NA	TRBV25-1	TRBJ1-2	CASSEYRVGGYTF	TGTGCCAGCAGTGAATACAGGGTCGGTGGCTACACCTTC
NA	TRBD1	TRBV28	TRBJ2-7	CASRRRGPYEQYF	TGTGCCAGCAGACGCAGGGGGCCCTACGAGCAGTACTTC
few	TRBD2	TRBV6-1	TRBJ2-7	CASSRGLGSGEQYF	TGTGCCAGCAGTCGGGGACTAGGGTCGGGCGAGCAGTACTTC
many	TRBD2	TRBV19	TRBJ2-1	CASSFGTSGEQFF	TGTGCCAGTAGTTTCGGGACTAGCGGTGAGCAGTTCTTC
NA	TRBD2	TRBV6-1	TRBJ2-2	CASRYKLAHTNTGELFF	TGTGCCAGCAGGTACAAACTAGCGCACACGAACACCGGGGAGCTGTTTTTT
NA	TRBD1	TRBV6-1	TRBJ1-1	CASRFNGQGLGHTEAFF	TGTGCCAGCAGATTTAACGGACAGGGGTTAGGGCACACTGAAGCTTTCTTT